One and the same sample provided the 8 T cell receptor beta chains below, sequenced in a study of shared clonotypes between healthy human individuals. This table comes from immunoSEQ multiplex PCR, and its TCRdb copy is limited to in-frame clones, with some not included. The sample holds 760,000 or so clones, around 96% seen once. Terminally differentiated effector memory CD45RA+ cells were excluded from the naive CD8 cells, which were CD45RO-negative and positively selected for CCR7. Sequenced material: naive CD8+ T cells sorted from blood. The receptors originated from a young man in good health.

The chain joins TRBV27 to TRBJ1-3; 8 bases match TRBD1. V shed 5 bases, J shed 4 bases, and the junction held 10 bases outside the gene matches. CDR1 and CDR2 (germline): MNHEY, SMNVEV (reference sequence). This CDR3 is built from 16 residues. The CDR3 protein is CASSRSGGGYGNTIYF. In nucleotides, the CDR3 is TGTGCCAGCAGTAGATCAGGGGGCGGCTACGGAAACACCATATATTTT.

This chain connects TRBV28 to TRBJ1-5; 8 nucleotides agree with TRBD1. Looked up from germline, CDR1 is MDHEN and CDR2 is SYDVKM. The CDR3 totals 14 residues. V shed 6 bases, J shed 2 bases, and the junction held 3 bases outside the gene matches. CDR3 amino acids: CASSLTGGNQPQHF. The CDR3 coding sequence is TGTGCCAGCAGCCTGACAGGGGGCAATCAGCCCCAGCATTTT.

The chain uses TRBV27 and TRBJ2-5; 9 positions agree with TRBD1. Germline CDR1 is MNHEY and CDR2 is SMNVEV (reference sequence). The CDR3 sequence is 15 residues long. Losses at the gene ends were 2 bases for V and 5 bases for J; bases not matched to a gene: 6. CDR3: CASSLTGQGFETQYF. The CDR3 DNA follows: TGTGCCAGCAGTTTAACGGGACAGGGATTCGAGACCCAGTACTTC.

A word on this clone: The same CDR3 can be traced to other DNA sequences in this sample. The chain recombines TRBV28 with TRBJ1-5; 11 bases line up with TRBD1. Germline V gene sequence: CDR1 MDHEN, CDR2 SYDVKM. The CDR3 spans 15 residues. J lost 4 bases, V lost 3 bases, and 2 bases had no gene match. The DNA for the CDR3 is TGTGCCAGCAGTTTTCGGGACAGGGGGAATCAGCCCCAGCATTTT. The encoded protein is CASSFRDRGNQPQHF.

The J gene is TRBJ1-3, the V gene TRBV27; 8 bases agree with TRBD1. Germline CDR1 MNHEY, CDR2 SMNVEV (reference sequence). Germline trimming cut 6 bases from V and 6 bases from J; bases unmatched to any gene: 4. This CDR3 is built from 13 residues. CDR3 coding DNA: TGTGCCAGCAGGACGACAGGGGTAAACACCATATATTTT. As protein: CASRTTGVNTIYF.

This sequence joins TRBV15 and TRBJ2-1, with a possible D match to TRBD2 (5 bases). This CDR3 contains 16 residues. The V end lost 0 bases, the J end lost 2 bases, and 11 bases lay between the germline ends. The germline gives CDR1 LNHNV, CDR2 YYDKDF (reference sequence). DNA for the CDR3: TGTGCCACCAGCAGAGATCGGGGAGCCCCCTACAATGAGCAGTTCTTC. Translated: CATSRDRGAPYNEQFF.

This clone was counted a single time. The V and J genes are TRBV7-2 and TRBJ2-7, with TRBD2 identical over 10 bases. With 5 bases clipped from V and 6 bases from J, the junction kept 13 bases outside the gene matches. This CDR3 is 16 amino acids long. Per germline, CDR1 SGHTA and CDR2 FQGNSA. This CDR3 is CASSKGASGRYSEQYF. DNA of the CDR3: TGTGCCAGCAGCAAAGGGGCTAGCGGGAGATACTCCGAGCAGTACTTC.

This chain connects TRBV19 to TRBJ1-5; D unclear. CDR1 is LNHDA, CDR2 SQIVND, per germline (reference sequence). The CDR3 sequence is 14 residues long. The V end lost 2 bases, the J end lost 5 bases, and 10 bases lay between the germline ends. The CDR3 bases are TGTGCCAGTAGTATAATGACTGAAGATCAGCCCCAGCATTTT. Translation: CASSIMTEDQPQHF.